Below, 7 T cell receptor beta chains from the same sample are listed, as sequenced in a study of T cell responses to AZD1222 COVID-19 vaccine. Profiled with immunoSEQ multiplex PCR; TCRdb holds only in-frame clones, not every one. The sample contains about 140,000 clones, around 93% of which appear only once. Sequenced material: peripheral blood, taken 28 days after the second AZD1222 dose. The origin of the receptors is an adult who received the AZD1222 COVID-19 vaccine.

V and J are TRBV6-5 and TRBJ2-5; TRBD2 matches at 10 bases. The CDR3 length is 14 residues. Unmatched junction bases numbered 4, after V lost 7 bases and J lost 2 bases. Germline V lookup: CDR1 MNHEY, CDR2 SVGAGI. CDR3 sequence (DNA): TGTGCCAGCATGCAACTAGCGGGGCAAGAGACCCAGTACTTC. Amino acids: CASMQLAGQETQYF.

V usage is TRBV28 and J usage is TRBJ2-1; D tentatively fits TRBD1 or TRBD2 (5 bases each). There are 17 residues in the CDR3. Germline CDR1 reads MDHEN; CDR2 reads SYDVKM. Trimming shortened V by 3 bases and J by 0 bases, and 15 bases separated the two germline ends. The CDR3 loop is CASSLGVLRSSYNEQFF. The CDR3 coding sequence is TGTGCCAGCAGTTTGGGGGTTCTGAGAAGCTCCTACAATGAGCAGTTCTTC.

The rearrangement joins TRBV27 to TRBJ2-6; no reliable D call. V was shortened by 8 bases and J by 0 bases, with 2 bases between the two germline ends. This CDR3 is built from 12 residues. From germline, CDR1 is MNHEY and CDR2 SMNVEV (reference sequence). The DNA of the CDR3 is TGTGCCAGCCGCTCTGGGGCCAACGTCCTGACTTTC. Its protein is CASRSGANVLTF. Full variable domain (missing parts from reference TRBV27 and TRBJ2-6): EAQVTQNPRYLITVTGKKLTVTCSQNMNHEYMSWYRQDPGLGLRQIYYSMNVEVTDKGDVPEGYKVSRKEKRNFPLILESPSPNQTSLYFCASRSGANVLTFGAGSRLTVL.

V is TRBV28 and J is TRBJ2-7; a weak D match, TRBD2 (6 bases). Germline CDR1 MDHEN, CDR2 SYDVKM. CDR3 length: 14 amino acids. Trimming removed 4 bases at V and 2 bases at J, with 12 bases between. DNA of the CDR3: TGTGCCAGCAGTTCCGGGACTTTGCCCTACGAGCAGTACTTC. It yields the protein CASSSGTLPYEQYF.

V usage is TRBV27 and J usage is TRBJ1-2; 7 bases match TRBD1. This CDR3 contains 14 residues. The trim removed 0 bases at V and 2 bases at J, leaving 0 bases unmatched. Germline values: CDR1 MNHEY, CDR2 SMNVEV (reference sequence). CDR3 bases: TGTGCCAGCAGTTTATCGGGACAGAACTATGGCTACACCTTC. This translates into CASSLSGQNYGYTF.

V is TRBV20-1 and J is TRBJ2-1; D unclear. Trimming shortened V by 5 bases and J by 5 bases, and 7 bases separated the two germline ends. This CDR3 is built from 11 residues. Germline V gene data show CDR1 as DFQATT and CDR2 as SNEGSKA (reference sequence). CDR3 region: CSAAVDNEQFF. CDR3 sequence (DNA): TGCAGTGCTGCCGTTGACAATGAGCAGTTCTTC.

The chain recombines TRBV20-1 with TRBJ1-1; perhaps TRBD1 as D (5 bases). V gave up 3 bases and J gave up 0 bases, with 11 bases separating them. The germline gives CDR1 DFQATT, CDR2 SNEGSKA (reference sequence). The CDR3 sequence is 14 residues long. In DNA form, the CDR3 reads TGCAGTGCTAGTCGGGGACTCCTGAACACTGAAGCTTTCTTT. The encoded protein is CSASRGLLNTEAFF.